This T cell receptor beta chain was recorded in a study of T cell responses to AZD1222 COVID-19 vaccine. Notes on the study in general: Recipients of AZD1222 seropositive at baseline numbered only five or six. Sampled repertoires all dated from after the peak T cell response.

The CDR3 is made up of 12 amino acids. Germline values: CDR1 SQVTM, CDR2 ANQGSEA. With V trimmed by 7 bases and J by 5 bases, 5 bases remained unmatched. Concerning this clone itself: Its matching antigen is unknown.

Sequencing was performed with immunoSEQ multiplex PCR; in TCRdb, only in-frame clones are kept and a portion is missing. This table has 95,000 to 150,000 clones, about 88% appearing once. This sequence originates from an adult in good health. The chain combines TRBV29-1 with TRBJ1-5; 7 positions match TRBD1. The sample in question was peripheral blood, obtained on day 0 of AZD1222 vaccination. The CDR3 is CSAGGGDQPQHF. For the CDR3, the DNA is TGCAGCGCAGGGGGTGGTGATCAGCCCCAGCATTTT.